A single sample gave rise to the 27 T cell receptor beta chains below, sequenced in a study of STAT3 mutations in large granular lymphocyte leukemia. Study-level findings and limits: At least one immunodominant TCR beta clonotype appeared in every T-cell large granular lymphocyte leukemia patient.

TCRdb's copy holds only in-frame clones and misses some; the assay was immunoSEQ multiplex PCR. The sample consists of around 7,000 clones, roughly three quarters of them appearing once. No antigen has been assigned to these receptors. Sequencing was performed on peripheral blood mononuclear cells. The receptor set was obtained from a woman between 40 and 55 years old with T-cell large granular lymphocyte leukemia. Some clones in this sample may be carry-over from other donors' samples.

The rearrangement joins TRBV27 to TRBJ1-5, with D possibly being TRBD1 (6 bases). The V and J ends lost 6 bases and 2 bases respectively, with 23 bases between them. The germline V gene has CDR1 MNHEY and CDR2 SMNVEV (reference sequence). The CDR3 extends over 18 amino acids. CDR3 nucleotide sequence: TGTGCCAGCAGAGCGACAGGAACGAGTACCTTGGGCAATCAGCCCCAGCATTTT. Amino acid sequence: CASRATGTSTLGNQPQHF.

J is TRBJ1-3 and V is TRBV30; D is unresolved. The length of the CDR3 is 13 residues. Germline loops: CDR1 GTSNPN, CDR2 SVGIG (reference sequence). V was cut by 4 bases and J by 0 bases, with 7 bases left in between. CDR3 DNA sequence: TGTGCCTGGACGACCGGCTCTGGAAACACCATATATTTT. It codes for CAWTTGSGNTIYF.

J is TRBJ2-7 and V is TRBV30; 9 positions match TRBD1. The junction had 19 bases not matched to a gene; V was cut back by 2 bases and J by 2 bases. Germline CDR1 and CDR2: GTSNPN and SVGIG (reference sequence). The CDR3 spans 19 residues. The CDR3 sequence: CAWSKATPIRDREAYEQYF. Written as DNA, the CDR3 is TGTGCCTGGAGTAAAGCAACGCCAATCCGGGACAGGGAGGCCTACGAGCAGTACTTC.

This sequence joins TRBV5-1 and TRBJ1-4, with 7 nucleotides matching TRBD1. Losses at the gene ends were 4 bases for V and 4 bases for J; bases not matched to a gene: 7. The CDR3 sequence is 15 residues long. Germline V gene data show CDR1 as SGHRS and CDR2 as YFSETQ. As DNA, the CDR3 is TGCGCCAGCAGCCGTACCGGGACAGTTAATGAAAAACTGTTTTTT. Protein: CASSRTGTVNEKLFF.

This clone was seen a handful of times. CDR3 DNA sequence: TGTGCCAGCAGTTGGACCTTCAGGAGCTCCTACGAGCAGTACTTC. Amino acids: CASSWTFRSSYEQYF. The V and J genes are TRBV28 and TRBJ2-7, with D uncertain. The germline V and J ends were trimmed by 4 bases and 0 bases, with 13 bases remaining between them. The germline gives CDR1 MDHEN, CDR2 SYDVKM. The CDR3 sequence is 15 residues long.

V gene TRBV5-1 combines with J gene TRBJ1-2; TRBD1 agrees at 9 bases. J lost 0 bases, V lost 0 bases, and 6 bases had no gene match. Germline assignment: CDR1 SGHRS and CDR2 YFSETQ. The CDR3 has 17 amino acids. CDR3 region: CASSLGTGEGANYGYTF. The CDR3 DNA reads as TGCGCCAGCAGCTTGGGGACAGGGGAAGGGGCTAACTATGGCTACACCTTC.

The chain combines TRBV5-4 with TRBJ2-7; D may be TRBD2 (7 bases). The V gene's germline CDR1 is SGHNT and CDR2 YYREEE (reference sequence). The CDR3 contains 16 residues. V lost 1 base and J lost 2, with 16 bases in between. CDR3 DNA sequence: TGTGCCAGCAGCTTGTGGATGGGGAGGGGGGCCTACGAGCAGTACTTC. It translates to CASSLWMGRGAYEQYF. Combining the CDR3 with reference TRBV5-4 and TRBJ2-7 gives the whole variable domain ETGVTQSPTHLIKTRGQQVTLRCSSQSGHNTVSWYQQALGQGPQFIFQYYREEENGRGNFPPRFSGLQFPNYSSELNVNALELDDSALYLCASSLWMGRGAYEQYFGPGTRLTVT.

Only one count was recorded for this clone. The genes are TRBV18 and TRBJ2-7; D is unresolved. V lost 0 bases and J lost 1, with 7 bases in between. This CDR3 has 14 residues. Per germline, CDR1 KGHSH and CDR2 LQKENI. CDR3 in amino acids: CASSPPFRSYEQYF. CDR3 DNA: TGTGCCAGCTCACCACCGTTTCGGTCCTACGAGCAGTACTTC.

This rearrangement joins TRBV5-1 to TRBJ2-2; 9 bases map to TRBD1. V shed 1 base, J shed 8 bases, and the junction held 6 bases outside the gene matches. The CDR3 contains 15 residues. The germline V gene encodes CDR1 SGHRS and CDR2 YFSETQ. CDR3 in amino acids: CASSLSRQGDGELFF. The CDR3 DNA reads as TGCGCCAGCAGCTTGTCCCGACAGGGGGATGGGGAGCTGTTTTTT.

V gene TRBV7-2 combines with J gene TRBJ2-5, with D maybe TRBD2 (6 bases). CDR1 and CDR2 (germline): SGHTA, FQGNSA. Deletions cut 4 bases from V and 5 bases from J, with 11 bases between. CDR3 size: 13 residues. The CDR3 nucleotides read TGTGCCAGCAGCTCCGGACTAAGGGAGACCCAGTACTTC. As protein: CASSSGLRETQYF.

The CDR3 DNA reads TGCGCCAGCAGCCAGGGTTCAGGGCCCTACGAGCAGTACTTC. Encoded protein: CASSQGSGPYEQYF. The chain links TRBV4-1 to TRBJ2-7, with D tentatively TRBD1 (5 bases). The CDR3 runs to 14 residues. Germline CDR1 reads MGHRA; CDR2 reads YSYEKL. The V gene lost 3 bases and the J gene lost 2 bases, with 11 bases spanning the gap.

This chain links TRBV30 with TRBJ1-2; 9 positions agree with TRBD1. The CDR3 is 14 amino acids. V lost 0 bases and J lost 8; bases outside the gene matches: 7. Germline assignment: CDR1 GTSNPN and CDR2 SVGIG (reference sequence). The CDR3 spells CAWSVQGTGRGYTF. The CDR3 bases are TGTGCCTGGAGTGTACAGGGGACAGGGAGAGGCTACACCTTC.

This clone turned up a few times. The J gene is TRBJ1-1, the V gene TRBV5-8; D not resolved. This CDR3 has 13 amino acids. Germline V gene data show CDR1 as SGHTS and CDR2 as YDEGEE. Between the trimmed V and J ends, which lost 4 bases and 5 bases, there was a span of 12 bases. CDR3 nucleotides: TGTGCCAGCAGCCGATGGGTAGGGACTGAAGCTTTCTTT. It specifies CASSRWVGTEAFF.

The V call is TRBV7-9, the J call TRBJ2-1; possibly TRBD1 for D (5 bases). The V end was cut by 3 bases, the J end by 0 bases, with 15 bases between. CDR3 length equals 17 residues. The germline CDR1 and CDR2 sequences are SEHNR and FQNEAQ (reference sequence). The CDR3 loop reads CASSFRGRMSSYNEQFF. The DNA for the CDR3 is TGTGCCAGCAGCTTTAGGGGCAGGATGAGCTCCTACAATGAGCAGTTCTTC.

CDR3 nucleotide sequence: TGTGCCACCAGCAGAGTTGGAGGCGGAGGCACAGATACGCAGTATTTT. This translates into CATSRVGGGGTDTQYF. The chain links TRBV15 to TRBJ2-3; perhaps TRBD2 as D (5 bases). The CDR3 has 16 residues. The germline V gene has CDR1 LNHNV and CDR2 YYDKDF (reference sequence). Deletions cut 1 base from V and 1 base from J, with 12 bases between.

This chain joins TRBV18 and TRBJ2-5; possibly TRBD1 for D (5 bases). This CDR3 is built from 12 residues. The V gene's germline CDR1 is KGHSH and CDR2 LQKENI. V was cut by 3 bases and J by 4 bases, with 6 bases left in between. The CDR3 reads CASSPQGETQYF. In nucleotides, the CDR3 is TGTGCCAGCTCACCGCAGGGAGAGACCCAGTACTTC.

The chain has TRBV10-3 and TRBJ2-7; TRBD1 might be the D (5 bases). V lost 0 bases to trimming and J lost 2 bases, with 11 bases between them. The germline gives CDR1 ENHRY, CDR2 SYGVKD. This CDR3 is built from 15 residues. The CDR3 spells CAISESIGHTYEQYF. In nucleotides, the CDR3 is TGTGCCATCAGTGAGTCGATTGGACACACCTACGAGCAGTACTTC.

V gene TRBV29-1 combines with J gene TRBJ1-1; TRBD1 might be the D (6 bases). The V gene's germline CDR1 is SQVTM and CDR2 ANQGSEA. CDR3 size: 14 residues. The V end lost 7 bases, the J end lost 1 base, and 16 bases lay between the germline ends. The CDR3 DNA sequence: TGCAGCGCCCTTGTGCAGGGGCAGAACACTGAAGCTTTCTTT. It codes for CSALVQGQNTEAFF.

This clone was seen only once. The V call is TRBV6-6, the J call TRBJ2-7; tentatively, D is TRBD2 (6 bases). Trimming removed 6 bases from V and 5 bases from J, with 20 bases in between. The CDR3 is 15 residues long. Germline CDR1 and CDR2: MNHNY and SVGAGI (reference sequence). This CDR3 reads CASSRSSEQLHEQYF. The CDR3 DNA sequence: TGTGCCAGCAGCCGATCTAGCGAACAGCTCCACGAGCAGTACTTC.

This sequence joins TRBV9 and TRBJ1-4; D not certain. CDR1 is SGDLS, CDR2 YYNGEE, per germline. This CDR3 is 15 amino acids long. Trimming cost V 0 bases and J 6 bases, with 12 bases left between them. This CDR3 is CASSVGGGRDEKLFF. DNA for the CDR3: TGTGCCAGCAGCGTAGGTGGAGGGAGGGATGAAAAACTGTTTTTT.

J is TRBJ2-7 and V is TRBV27; 9 nucleotides agree with TRBD1. This CDR3 region has 15 residues. Per the germline V gene, CDR1 is MNHEY and CDR2 is SMNVEV (reference sequence). The J segment lost 1 base and the V segment lost 4 bases, leaving 5 bases of the junction unmatched. The CDR3 DNA is TGTGCCAGCAGTTGGGGACAGGGAGGGTCCTACGAGCAGTACTTC. Translating gives CASSWGQGGSYEQYF.

This chain joins TRBV19 and TRBJ1-5, with a possible D match to TRBD1 (6 bases). The CDR3 runs to 15 residues. V was pared by 7 bases and J by 6 bases, with 19 bases between. The V gene's germline CDR1 is LNHDA and CDR2 SQIVND (reference sequence). The CDR3, as DNA: TGTGCCAGTAACGAGGACAGTAGCAATCCTCAGCCCCAGCATTTT. Amino acid sequence: CASNEDSSNPQPQHF. The full variable domain, completed using reference TRBV19 and TRBJ1-5, is DGGITQSPKYLFRKEGQNVTLSCEQNLNHDAMYWYRQDPGQGLRLIYYSQIVNDFQKGDIAEGYSVSREKKESFPLTVTSAQKNPTAFYLCASNEDSSNPQPQHFGDGTRLSIL.

In this sample, this clone turned up a few times. The gene calls are TRBV30 and TRBJ1-1; D gene unclear. The germline gives CDR1 GTSNPN, CDR2 SVGIG (reference sequence). The CDR3 length is 11 residues. The V and J ends lost 3 bases and 7 bases respectively, with 9 bases between them. The CDR3 here is CAWSRTVEAFF. In DNA, the CDR3 is TGTGCCTGGAGCAGGACGGTTGAAGCTTTCTTT.

This clone has more than one count but fewer than ten. This chain connects TRBV7-9 to TRBJ2-7; D is possibly TRBD1 (7 bases). The V gene lost 1 base and the J gene lost 6 bases, with 16 bases spanning the gap. This CDR3 comprises 15 residues. The germline V gene has CDR1 SEHNR and CDR2 FQNEAQ (reference sequence). The CDR3 coding sequence is TGTGCCAGCAGCTTAGGCCTGCACAGGGGAGGCGAGCAGTACTTC. Translation: CASSLGLHRGGEQYF. Full variable domain (missing parts from reference TRBV7-9 and TRBJ2-7): DTGVSQNPRHKITKRGQNVTFRCDPISEHNRLYWYRQTLGQGPEFLTYFQNEAQLEKSRLLSDRFSAERPKGSFSTLEIQRTEQGDSAMYLCASSLGLHRGGEQYFGPGTRLTVT.

This clone has a handful of counts. This could be a read error, since a much larger clone is one nucleotide away. This rearrangement joins TRBV7-8 to TRBJ2-7, with D possibly TRBD1 on 5 matching bases. Germline loops: CDR1 SGHVS, CDR2 FQNEAQ. Trimming shortened V by 6 bases and J by 1 base, and 16 bases separated the two germline ends. CDR3 size: 15 residues. The CDR3 protein is CASRPRQGPSYEQYV. For the CDR3, the DNA is TGTGCCAGCAGACCCCGGCAGGGTCCTTCCTACGAGCAGTACGTC.

The chain uses TRBV7-9 and TRBJ2-7; D possibly corresponds to TRBD2 (6 bases). In germline, CDR1 is SEHNR, CDR2 FQNEAQ (reference sequence). V was trimmed by 2 bases and J by 2 bases, leaving 10 bases between them. The CDR3 has 14 amino acids. CDR3 in amino acids: CASSLYGGTYEQYF. The CDR3 coding sequence is TGTGCCAGCAGCTTATACGGGGGAACCTACGAGCAGTACTTC.

The chain joins TRBV5-4 to TRBJ2-7; 7 bases align to TRBD1. This CDR3 contains 13 residues. Germline V gene data show CDR1 as SGHNT and CDR2 as YYREEE (reference sequence). J gave up 3 bases and V 3 bases, and 3 bases lay outside the gene matches. The CDR3 coding sequence is TGTGCCAGCAGCTCGGGACAGCGCTACGAGCAGTACTTC. Residues: CASSSGQRYEQYF.